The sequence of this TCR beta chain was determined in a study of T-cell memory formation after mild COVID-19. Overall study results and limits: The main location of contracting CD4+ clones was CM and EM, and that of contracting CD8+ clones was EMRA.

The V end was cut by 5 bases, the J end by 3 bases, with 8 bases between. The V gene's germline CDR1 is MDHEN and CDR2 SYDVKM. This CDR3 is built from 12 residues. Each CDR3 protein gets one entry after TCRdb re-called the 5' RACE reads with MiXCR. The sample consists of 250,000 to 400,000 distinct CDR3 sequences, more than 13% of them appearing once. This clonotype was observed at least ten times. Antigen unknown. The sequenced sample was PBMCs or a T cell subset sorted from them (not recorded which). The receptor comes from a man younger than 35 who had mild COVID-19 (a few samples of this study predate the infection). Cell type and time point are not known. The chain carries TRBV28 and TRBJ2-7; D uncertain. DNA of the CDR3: TGTGCCAGCAGTAACACGTACTACGAGCAGTACGTC. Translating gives CASSNTYYEQYV.